The present entry profiles one T cell receptor beta chain with its context. Its antigen is as yet unknown. Method: immunoSEQ multiplex PCR; TCRdb's copy keeps in-frame clones and lacks some. The sample includes more than 60,000 clones, 95% to 98% of them seen just once. This sample stems from a study of cytomegalovirus exposure and HLA in healthy donors. Study context: It was reported in a later analysis that the same platform had been used for the 120 validation repertoires as for the approximately 700 first-cohort repertoires.

Overall study results and limits: Researchers counted around 180 TCR beta chains as cytomegalovirus-associated. Reportedly, cytomegalovirus status was diagnosed with high sensitivity and specificity.

The CDR3 totals 15 residues. Germline V gives CDR1 SGHDT, CDR2 YYEEEE. Losses at the gene ends were 0 bases for V and 8 bases for J; bases not matched to a gene: 9. This clonotype was obtained from a young woman in good health and CMV-seropositive. The specimen sequenced was PBMCs. V gene TRBV5-6 combines with J gene TRBJ1-2; 8 positions agree with TRBD1. CDR3 residues: CASSLASQGAKGYTF. The CDR3 DNA reads as TGTGCCAGCAGCTTGGCCTCGCAGGGGGCAAAGGGCTACACCTTC.